The clone carrying this T cell receptor beta chain was seen at least ten times. Hyperthyroidism in these 18- to 65-year-old patients was newly diagnosed, lasting under 2 months. The entry originates in a study of Graves' ophthalmopathy and Graves' hyperthyroidism. Germline trimming cut 7 bases from V and 4 bases from J; bases unmatched to any gene: 7. Germline CDR1 and CDR2: SQVTM and ANQGSEA. The CDR3 loop spans 13 amino acids. Using RNA transcripts, the TCR beta CDR3 regions were amplified. First-round RT-PCR with HTBI primers preceded a second-round multiplex PCR. TCRdb independently ran MiXCR on the multiplex PCR reads; one entry per CDR3 protein. The sample consists of a few hundred thousand distinct CDR3 sequences, around 20% of them appearing once.

This sequence originates from a woman in her late teens or twenties with stable Graves' hyperthyroidism. V and J are TRBV29-1 and TRBJ1-1, with 9 bases identical to TRBD1. The sequencing sample was made of peripheral blood. CDR3 amino acids: CSAALGQGTEAFF. CDR3 coding DNA: TGCAGCGCTGCGCTGGGACAGGGCACTGAAGCTTTCTTT.